Listed here is a single T cell receptor beta chain. The sample belongs to a study of T cell responses to AZD1222 COVID-19 vaccine. Sequenced by immunoSEQ multiplex PCR; TCRdb stores in-frame clones only, minus some. Among 85,000 to 100,000 clones, under 95% were seen once, and the ten largest hold 20% to 25%. The germline V gene has CDR1 GTSNPN and CDR2 SVGIG (reference sequence). This CDR3 has 12 residues. V lost 3 bases and J 7 bases, leaving 12 bases between the germline ends. This chain connects TRBV30 to TRBJ1-1; the D is unclear. The sample in question was peripheral blood, obtained on day 0 of AZD1222 vaccination. The sequence came from an adult in good health. For the CDR3, the DNA is TGTGCCTGGAGCCGCTGGCCGAGTGAAGCTTTCTTT. Translation: CAWSRWPSEAFF.